What follows are 23 T cell receptor beta chains derived from one specimen sequenced in a study of T cell responses to AZD1222 COVID-19 vaccine. Repertoires were generated with immunoSEQ multiplex PCR, while TCRdb's copy carries only in-frame clones and drops some. The sample includes about 91,000 clones, around nine tenths of them seen just once. The sample here was peripheral blood, taken on day 0 of AZD1222 vaccination. The receptors shown here come from an adult in good health.

The rearrangement uses TRBV9 and TRBJ2-3; 8 positions match TRBD2. Germline V gene lookup returns CDR1 SGDLS and CDR2 YYNGEE. The ends lost 4 bases at V and 6 bases at J; junction bases unmatched: 7. This CDR3 is 14 amino acids long. CDR3 protein: CASSLAGLPDTQYF. The CDR3 bases are TGTGCCAGCAGCTTAGCGGGGCTCCCGGATACGCAGTATTTT.

This rearrangement joins TRBV5-1 to TRBJ2-3; tentatively, D is TRBD2 (5 bases). Germline CDR1 is SGHRS and CDR2 is YFSETQ. The V end was cut by 5 bases, the J end by 5 bases, with 12 bases between. The CDR3 is made up of 13 amino acids. The CDR3 DNA reads TGCGCCAGCAGAGGAGGCAATGGAGATACGCAGTATTTT. Translation gives CASRGGNGDTQYF.

This chain joins TRBV27 and TRBJ2-6, with D unresolved. The CDR3 contains 15 residues. The germline V and J ends were trimmed by 4 bases and 0 bases, with 7 bases remaining between them. The germline gives CDR1 MNHEY, CDR2 SMNVEV (reference sequence). CDR3 nucleotides: TGTGCCAGCAGTTACAGCGCCTCTGGGGCCAACGTCCTGACTTTC. This gives the protein CASSYSASGANVLTF. Supplemented by reference TRBV27 and TRBJ2-6, the full variable domain reads EAQVTQNPRYLITVTGKKLTVTCSQNMNHEYMSWYRQDPGLGLRQIYYSMNVEVTDKGDVPEGYKVSRKEKRNFPLILESPSPNQTSLYFCASSYSASGANVLTFGAGSRLTVL.

This chain connects TRBV28 to TRBJ2-7, with D perhaps matching TRBD1 (6 bases). Trimming shortened V by 5 bases and J by 3 bases, and 11 bases separated the two germline ends. The CDR3 runs to 13 residues. Germline lookup yields CDR1 MDHEN and CDR2 SYDVKM. The CDR3 DNA reads as TGTGCCAGCAGTCTACAGGGAAGCTACGAGCAGTACTTC. Its translation is CASSLQGSYEQYF.

This clone occurred once. This chain uses TRBV27 with TRBJ2-1; 8 nucleotides match TRBD2. This CDR3 has 13 residues. Germline loops: CDR1 MNHEY, CDR2 SMNVEV (reference sequence). V lost 4 bases and J lost 11; bases outside the gene matches: 7. CDR3 residues: CASSSRGGMQQFF. The DNA for the CDR3 is TGTGCCAGCAGTTCCCGGGGGGGTATGCAGCAGTTCTTC.

The V and J genes are TRBV15 and TRBJ2-7, with a weak D call TRBD1 (6 bases). Germline CDR1 is LNHNV and CDR2 is YYDKDF (reference sequence). There are 15 residues in the CDR3. The ends were cut back, 5 bases at V and 2 bases at J, with 16 bases in the middle. As DNA, the CDR3 is TGTGCCACCAGCCGCCGCGGACAGATAACCTACGAGCAGTACTTC. Translation: CATSRRGQITYEQYF.

The J gene is TRBJ2-3, the V gene TRBV7-2; 15 nucleotides align to TRBD2. This CDR3 region has 15 residues. J gave up 5 bases and V 5 bases, and 2 bases lay outside the gene matches. From germline, CDR1 is SGHTA and CDR2 FQGNSA. CDR3: CASSGGLAGGDTQYF. The DNA for the CDR3 is TGTGCCAGCAGCGGGGGACTAGCGGGAGGAGATACGCAGTATTTT.

V and J are TRBV6-2 or TRBV6-3 and TRBJ2-1; tentatively, D is TRBD1 (6 bases). Per germline, CDR1 MNHEY and CDR2 SVGEGT. CDR3 length: 16 amino acids. The V and J ends lost 4 bases and 0 bases respectively, with 13 bases between them. The CDR3 DNA is TGTGCCAGCAGTTTAGGGACACCGAGCTCCTACAATGAGCAGTTCTTC. It yields the protein CASSLGTPSSYNEQFF.

This chain links TRBV5-3 with TRBJ2-7; TRBD1 or TRBD2 may be the D gene (6 bases each). TRBV5-3 is reported as an ORF; its role is uncertain. The CDR3 length is 13 residues. Trimming took 7 bases from V and 5 from J, leaving 16 bases between them. The CDR3 loop is CARAGQGDNEQYF. DNA for the CDR3: TGTGCCAGAGCGGGGCAAGGGGACAACGAGCAGTACTTC.

The table lists this clone with a count of one. V and J are TRBV2 and TRBJ2-5; 13 positions agree with TRBD2. The CDR3 runs to 15 residues. Germline V gene sequence: CDR1 SNHLY, CDR2 FYNNEI. V lost 6 bases, J lost 2 bases, and 3 bases stayed unmatched. The CDR3 DNA reads as TGTGCCAGCAGGGGACTAGCGGGATGGCAAGAGACCCAGTACTTC. Translating gives CASRGLAGWQETQYF.

CDR3 DNA sequence: TGTGCCAGCAGCTTAGGAGGGACCGATCCAGGCTACGAGCAGTACTTC. This encodes CASSLGGTDPGYEQYF. The chain carries TRBV7-2 and TRBJ2-7, with D perhaps assigned TRBD1 or TRBD2 (5 bases each). There are 16 residues in the CDR3. Trimming stripped 1 base from V and 3 bases from J, with 16 bases between. Germline loops: CDR1 SGHTA, CDR2 FQGNSA.

The V call is TRBV6-5, the J call TRBJ1-4; D gene unclear. The CDR3 contains 14 residues. Trimming removed 6 bases from V and 4 bases from J, with 12 bases in between. CDR1 MNHEY and CDR2 SVGAGI come from the germline V gene. CDR3 region: CASRDQSNNEKLFF. CDR3 DNA: TGTGCCAGCAGAGACCAGAGTAATAATGAAAAACTGTTTTTT.

The V gene is TRBV7-9, the J gene TRBJ1-6; D is ambiguous. The V end lost 5 bases, the J end lost 8 bases, and 16 bases lay between the germline ends. Germline V gene data show CDR1 as SEHNR and CDR2 as FQNEAQ (reference sequence). The CDR3 runs 15 residues. The CDR3 protein is CASSPGRSTDSPLHF. CDR3 bases: TGTGCCAGCAGCCCCGGTAGGTCTACCGATTCACCCCTCCACTTT.

This chain joins TRBV25-1 and TRBJ1-5; unclear D gene. Trimming pared 9 bases from V and 0 bases from J, leaving 12 bases between. Germline V gene lookup returns CDR1 MGHDK and CDR2 SYGVNS. This CDR3 has 14 amino acids. The CDR3 loop reads CARRTRCSNQPQHF. The CDR3 bases are TGTGCCAGGAGGACGCGATGTAGCAATCAGCCCCAGCATTTT.

The gene calls are TRBV28 and TRBJ1-2; 7 bases are a match to TRBD1. The V gene's germline CDR1 is MDHEN and CDR2 SYDVKM. The V and J ends lost 4 bases and 4 bases, in that order; junction bases with no gene match: 3. The CDR3 has 13 amino acids. In nucleotides, the CDR3 is TGTGCCAGCAGTTCGACAGGGACCTATGGCTACACCTTC. This gives the protein CASSSTGTYGYTF.

The chain recombines TRBV7-3 with TRBJ1-1; D gene uncertain. Trimming removed 5 bases from V and 5 bases from J, with 18 bases in between. Germline-derived CDR1 and CDR2 are SGHTA and FQGTGA. There are 15 residues in the CDR3. CDR3 region: CASSPEEGLGTEAFF. In nucleotides, the CDR3 is TGTGCCAGCAGCCCGGAGGAAGGGCTGGGAACTGAAGCTTTCTTT.

The chain uses TRBV11-2 and TRBJ1-2; possible D gene TRBD1, 6 bases. V was pared by 5 bases and J by 2 bases, with 9 bases between. The CDR3 sequence is 13 residues long. The V gene's germline CDR1 is SGHAT and CDR2 FQNNGV. The CDR3 sequence is CASSTQGNYGYTF. The CDR3 bases are TGTGCCAGCAGCACCCAGGGGAACTATGGCTACACCTTC.

This clone was seen a single time. CDR3 amino acids: CAISESGGGLTHGYTF. The CDR3 DNA is TGTGCCATCAGTGAGTCAGGCGGGGGATTAACTCATGGCTACACCTTC. The V and J genes are TRBV10-3 and TRBJ1-2; a weak D match, TRBD1 (5 bases). CDR1 ENHRY and CDR2 SYGVKD come from the germline V gene. The CDR3 covers 16 residues. V shed 0 bases and J shed 6 bases, with 17 bases lying between them.

This sequence joins TRBV4-3 and TRBJ1-4; 9 nucleotides agree with TRBD1. CDR3 length: 17 residues. The V segment lost 0 bases and the J segment 8 bases; nucleotides outside the gene matches: 10. The V gene's germline CDR1 is LGHNA and CDR2 YSLEER. For the CDR3, the DNA is TGCGCCAGCAGCCAAGAGATAACGGACAGGGGAGACGAAAAACTGTTTTTT. This translates into CASSQEITDRGDEKLFF.

The chain carries TRBV5-1 and TRBJ1-4; 9 nucleotides agree with TRBD1. The germline gives CDR1 SGHRS, CDR2 YFSETQ. This CDR3 is built from 15 residues. V trimming: 4 bases; J trimming: 12 bases; junction bases outside the gene matches: 13. The DNA for the CDR3 is TGCGCCAGCAGCCACGGACAGGGGTCAGAGGTTGAACTGTTTTTT. Protein sequence: CASSHGQGSEVELFF.

The DNA for the CDR3 is TGTGCCAGCAGTGACTCGACGGGGGCCACAGATACGCAGTATTTT. It is translated as CASSDSTGATDTQYF. This chain connects TRBV6-4 to TRBJ2-3; D tentatively reads TRBD1 or TRBD2 (6 bases each). The germline V gene encodes CDR1 MRHNA and CDR2 SNTAGT. There are 15 residues in the CDR3. Trimming stripped 0 bases from V and 2 bases from J, with 9 bases between.

This chain links TRBV5-1 with TRBJ2-5; no firm D call. Germline CDR1 SGHRS, CDR2 YFSETQ. This CDR3 region has 14 residues. V was pared by 6 bases and J by 5 bases, with 17 bases between. In DNA form, the CDR3 reads TGCGCCAGCACCCGCCAGTCGGCGTGGGAGACCCAGTACTTC. It encodes CASTRQSAWETQYF.

The chain is built from TRBV29-1 and TRBJ1-6; tentatively, D is TRBD1 (5 bases). The CDR3 spans 13 residues. Per germline, CDR1 SQVTM and CDR2 ANQGSEA. V lost 4 bases to trimming and J lost 6 bases, with 10 bases between them. CDR3 loop: CSVASRANSPLHF. The DNA of the CDR3 is TGCAGCGTTGCTTCCAGGGCTAATTCACCCCTCCACTTT.